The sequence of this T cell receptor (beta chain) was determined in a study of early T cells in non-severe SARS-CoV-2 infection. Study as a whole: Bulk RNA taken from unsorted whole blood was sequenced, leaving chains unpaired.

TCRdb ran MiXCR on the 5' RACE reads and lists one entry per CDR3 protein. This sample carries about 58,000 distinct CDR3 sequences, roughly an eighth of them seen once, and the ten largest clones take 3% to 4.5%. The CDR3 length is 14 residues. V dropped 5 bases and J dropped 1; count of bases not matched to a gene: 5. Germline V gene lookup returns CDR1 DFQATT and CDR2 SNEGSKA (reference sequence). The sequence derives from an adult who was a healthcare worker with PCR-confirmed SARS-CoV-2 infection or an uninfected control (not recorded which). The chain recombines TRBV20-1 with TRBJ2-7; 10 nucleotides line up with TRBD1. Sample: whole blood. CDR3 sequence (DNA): TGCAGTGCTCTCGGACAGGGGGGGTCCTACGAGCAGTACTTC. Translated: CSALGQGGSYEQYF.